The clone carrying this T cell receptor (beta chain) was seen a handful of times. Its target is not known. Germline assignment: CDR1 SGDLS and CDR2 YYNGEE. This CDR3 has 16 amino acids. Trimming cost V 0 bases and J 2 bases, with 13 bases left between them. TCRdb itself ran the reads through MiXCR, one entry per CDR3 protein. The data show 490,000 or so distinct CDR3 sequences, 11% seen once. This sample is drawn from a study of T cell repertoires in cytomegalovirus infection. Points from the study as a whole: The study found HLA-C-restricted CMV-specific TCR beta clonotypes dominating the ex vivo response.

The rearrangement links TRBV9 to TRBJ2-3, with D possibly called TRBD1 or TRBD2 (5 bases each). Sequencing was performed on PBMCs. This receptor was obtained from a human donor in good health (CMV status not recorded). Some clones in this sample may be carry-over from other donors' samples. CDR3 coding DNA: TGTGCCAGCAGCGTAGAAACGGGGCGTCCCACAGATACGCAGTATTTT. Residues: CASSVETGRPTDTQYF.